The 24 T cell receptor beta chains reported below all come from one sample, sequenced in a study of OX40 agonist ivuxolimab in advanced cancers. TCRdb keeps only in-frame clones here, not all; method: immunoSEQ multiplex PCR. Among 60,000 or so clones listed, around 88% were seen once. Material: CD4+ or CD8+ T cells sorted from blood, obtained in a trial of the OX40 agonist ivuxolimab. Every receptor here comes from an adult with an advanced solid tumor such as melanoma, head and neck, liver or kidney cancer.

The rearrangement links TRBV28 to TRBJ2-7; 8 nucleotides line up with TRBD2. The trim removed 8 bases at V and 5 bases at J, leaving 5 bases unmatched. The CDR3 length is 12 residues. CDR1 and CDR2 (germline): MDHEN, SYDVKM. CDR3 nucleotides: TGTGCCAGCTGGGGCGGGGGGAACGAGCAGTACTTC. Translated: CASWGGGNEQYF. Variable domain in full (rest from reference TRBV28 and TRBJ2-7): DVKVTQSSRYLVKRTGEKVFLECVQDMDHENMFWYRQDPGLGLRLIYFSYDVKMKEKGDIPEGYSVSREKKERFSLILESASTNQTSMYLCASWGGGNEQYFGPGTRLTVT.

This chain uses TRBV2 with TRBJ1-4; 7 bases are a match to TRBD1. This CDR3 contains 13 residues. With 8 bases clipped from V and 3 bases from J, the junction kept 3 bases outside the gene matches. The germline gives CDR1 SNHLY, CDR2 FYNNEI. The chain's CDR3 is CASRGQPNEKLFF. The CDR3 nucleotides are TGTGCCAGCCGGGGACAGCCTAATGAAAAACTGTTTTTT. Looking up the rest from reference TRBV2 and TRBJ1-4 gives the full variable domain: EPEVTQTPSHQVTQMGQEVILRCVPISNHLYFYWYRQILGQKVEFLVSFYNNEISEKSEIFDDQFSVERPDGSNFTLKIRSTKLEDSAMYFCASRGQPNEKLFFGSGTQLSVL.

The chain recombines TRBV6-1 with TRBJ2-7, with 7 bases that match TRBD1. Germline V lookup: CDR1 MNHNS, CDR2 SASEGT. This CDR3 is built from 15 residues. J was trimmed by 0 bases and V by 7 bases; bases with no gene match: 9. Here the CDR3 DNA reads TGTGCCAGCAATATAGGGGGCAGCTTCTCCTACGAGCAGTACTTC. It specifies CASNIGGSFSYEQYF.

This clone came up a few times. This chain joins TRBV27 and TRBJ1-1; no clear D. The CDR3 has 11 amino acids. The V gene lost 4 bases and the J gene lost 7 bases, with 7 bases spanning the gap. CDR1 MNHEY and CDR2 SMNVEV come from the germline V gene (reference sequence). The CDR3 sequence: CASSSRVEAFF. The DNA for the CDR3 is TGTGCCAGCAGTTCCCGGGTTGAAGCTTTCTTT.

This sequence joins TRBV5-4 and TRBJ2-1; possibly TRBD1 for D (7 bases). Trimming removed 4 bases at V and 2 bases at J, with 13 bases between. Germline V lookup: CDR1 SGHNT, CDR2 YYREEE (reference sequence). The CDR3 loop spans 15 amino acids. CDR3 DNA sequence: TGTGCCAGCAGCGGAGGGGGCCAGACCTACAATGAGCAGTTCTTC. This sequence encodes CASSGGGQTYNEQFF.

The chain combines TRBV28 with TRBJ1-2, with D possibly being TRBD1 (5 bases). Germline V lookup: CDR1 MDHEN, CDR2 SYDVKM. This CDR3 comprises 13 residues. The ends were cut back, 7 bases at V and 4 bases at J, with 13 bases in the middle. The CDR3 nucleotides are TGTGCCAGCAAGATTGGGACGGCCTATGGCTACACCTTC. Encoded protein: CASKIGTAYGYTF.

This clone showed up just once. The chain is built from TRBV5-1 and TRBJ2-3, with 9 nucleotides matching TRBD1. Losses at the gene ends were 0 bases for V and 6 bases for J; bases not matched to a gene: 5. There are 15 residues in the CDR3. Per the germline V gene, CDR1 is SGHRS and CDR2 is YFSETQ. The CDR3 sequence is CASSLVGTGWDTQYF. CDR3 nucleotide sequence: TGCGCCAGCAGCTTGGTTGGGACAGGGTGGGATACGCAGTATTTT.

The rearrangement uses TRBV5-1 and TRBJ2-3, with D perhaps TRBD2 (5 bases). Per germline, CDR1 SGHRS and CDR2 YFSETQ. The CDR3 sequence is 15 residues long. Trimming removed 1 base at V and 0 bases at J, with 9 bases between. The CDR3 region has the DNA TGCGCCAGCAGCTTGAGTAGCGCTAGCACAGATACGCAGTATTTT. Its translation: CASSLSSASTDTQYF. Together with reference TRBV5-1 and TRBJ2-3, the CDR3 gives the full variable domain: KAGVTQTPRYLIKTRGQQVTLSCSPISGHRSVSWYQQTPGQGLQFLFEYFSETQRNKGNFPGRFSGRQFSNSRSEMNVSTLELGDSALYLCASSLSSASTDTQYFGPGTRLTVL.

This chain uses TRBV9 with TRBJ2-1; the D gene could be TRBD1 or TRBD2 (6 bases each). The CDR3 consists of 14 residues. Looked up from germline, CDR1 is SGDLS and CDR2 is YYNGEE. V was pared by 0 bases and J by 12 bases, with 16 bases between. The CDR3 reads CASSVDGGPFGQFF. The CDR3 region has the DNA TGTGCCAGCAGCGTAGATGGGGGGCCGTTCGGGCAGTTCTTC.

The gene calls are TRBV29-1 and TRBJ1-1; D gene unclear. Germline CDR1 is SQVTM and CDR2 is ANQGSEA. The CDR3 extends over 10 amino acids. Between the trimmed V and J ends, which lost 4 bases and 7 bases, there was a span of 7 bases. The CDR3, as DNA: TGCAGCGTTGCCCGACTTGAAGCTTTCTTT. It codes for CSVARLEAFF.

This clone appeared once. The chain joins TRBV7-2 to TRBJ2-1; D is undetermined. The germline V and J ends were trimmed by 5 bases and 6 bases, with 5 bases remaining between them. This CDR3 is 11 amino acids long. Germline V gene sequence: CDR1 SGHTA, CDR2 FQGNSA. CDR3 DNA sequence: TGTGCCAGCAGCCGAGGCAATGAGCAGTTCTTC. Translation gives CASSRGNEQFF.

The J gene is TRBJ2-2, the V gene TRBV6-1; D might be TRBD2 (6 bases). V lost 6 bases, J lost 4 bases, and 12 bases lay in between. Per germline, CDR1 MNHNS and CDR2 SASEGT. This CDR3 is 14 amino acids long. CDR3 protein: CASSNSGSTGELFF. CDR3 nucleotides: TGTGCCAGCAGCAACAGCGGGTCCACCGGGGAGCTGTTTTTT.

V is TRBV11-1 and J is TRBJ2-2, with no clear D. The CDR3 is 14 residues long. The germline V and J ends were trimmed by 3 bases and 0 bases, with 5 bases remaining between them. Germline V gives CDR1 SGHAT, CDR2 FQDESV (reference sequence). The CDR3 sequence: CASSFLANTGELFF. In nucleotides, the CDR3 is TGTGCCAGCAGCTTTTTAGCGAACACCGGGGAGCTGTTTTTT.

The rearrangement links TRBV4-2 to TRBJ1-1, with D unclear. V was pared by 7 bases and J by 1 base, with 19 bases between. CDR3 length equals 16 residues. Germline assignment: CDR1 LGHNA and CDR2 YNFKEQ. The CDR3 bases are TGTGCCAGCAAGCTAAACCTGGGCGGTCAGAACACTGAAGCTTTCTTT. It yields the protein CASKLNLGGQNTEAFF.

J is TRBJ1-5 and V is TRBV4-2; D is unclear. There are 14 residues in the CDR3. Trimming took off 0 bases at V and 5 bases at J, with 8 bases between the two ends. Germline values: CDR1 LGHNA, CDR2 YNFKEQ. The CDR3 bases are TGTGCCAGCAGCCAAGATCGTGGGGATCAGCCCCAGCATTTT. Translated, it gives CASSQDRGDQPQHF.

V gene TRBV4-1 combines with J gene TRBJ1-4; D gene uncertain. The V end was cut by 2 bases, the J end by 0 bases, with 13 bases between. The CDR3 runs 17 residues. Looked up from germline, CDR1 is MGHRA and CDR2 is YSYEKL. CDR3 nucleotide sequence: TGCGCCAGCAGCCAAATGATGGCGGCAGCAACTAATGAAAAACTGTTTTTT. It encodes CASSQMMAAATNEKLFF.

The chain employs TRBV20-1 and TRBJ1-1; no firm D call. V lost 3 bases and J 7 bases, leaving 9 bases between the germline ends. This CDR3 spans 11 amino acids. Germline CDR1 is DFQATT and CDR2 is SNEGSKA (reference sequence). DNA of the CDR3: TGCAGTGCTAGGGAAGGGTTTGAAGCTTTCTTT. It yields the protein CSAREGFEAFF.

The gene calls are TRBV25-1 and TRBJ2-1; 13 bases align to TRBD2. The CDR3 contains 17 residues. The trim removed 3 bases at V and 6 bases at J, leaving 8 bases unmatched. Germline lookup yields CDR1 MGHDK and CDR2 SYGVNS. The CDR3 loop reads CASSDSRTSGRGNEQFF. DNA of the CDR3: TGTGCCAGCAGTGATAGCAGGACTAGCGGGAGAGGCAATGAGCAGTTCTTC.

The chain links TRBV10-3 to TRBJ1-2; D is uncertain. In germline, CDR1 is ENHRY, CDR2 SYGVKD. The CDR3 is made up of 14 amino acids. Trimming took off 0 bases at V and 1 base at J, with 6 bases between the two ends. The CDR3 here is CAISESTVNYGYTF. DNA of the CDR3: TGTGCCATCAGTGAGTCGACGGTTAACTATGGCTACACCTTC.

The chain carries TRBV10-1 and TRBJ2-5; TRBD2 matches at 7 bases. The V segment lost 8 bases and the J segment 11 bases; nucleotides outside the gene matches: 11. Germline V gene lookup returns CDR1 WNHNN and CDR2 SYGVQD (reference sequence). The CDR3 loop spans 12 amino acids. The DNA for the CDR3 is TGCGCCAGCCTACCCGAGGTGCGGGAGCAGTACTTC. Protein product: CASLPEVREQYF.

This chain connects TRBV19 to TRBJ2-2, with D uncertain. The CDR3 is 15 residues long. Trimming took off 1 base at V and 1 base at J, with 7 bases between the two ends. Germline CDR1 and CDR2: LNHDA and SQIVND (reference sequence). CDR3 loop: CASSIAGGNTGELFF. CDR3 nucleotide sequence: TGTGCCAGTAGTATAGCCGGCGGGAACACCGGGGAGCTGTTTTTT.

The CDR3 DNA reads TGTGCCAGCAGTTCCCCAGGACGTCCGGACTATGGCTACACCTTC. Amino acid sequence: CASSSPGRPDYGYTF. The rearrangement joins TRBV28 to TRBJ1-2; the D is unclear. The length of the CDR3 is 15 residues. Trimming removed 4 bases from V and 3 bases from J, with 15 bases in between. Germline V gives CDR1 MDHEN, CDR2 SYDVKM.

The chain links TRBV9 to TRBJ2-7; 7 nucleotides align to TRBD1. This CDR3 contains 14 residues. With V trimmed by 3 bases and J by 6 bases, 9 bases remained unmatched. CDR1 and CDR2 from the germline V gene are SGDLS and YYNGEE. The CDR3 protein is CASSARGTAAEQYF. As DNA, the CDR3 is TGTGCCAGCAGCGCCCGTGGGACAGCCGCCGAGCAGTACTTC.

On this clone: At one end the junction does not follow the germline gene, possibly because of a read error. The chain links TRBV7-7 to TRBJ1-1; D may be TRBD1 (5 bases). CDR1 is SSHAT and CDR2 is FNYEAQ in the germline V gene (reference sequence). The CDR3 covers 15 residues. This CDR3 reads CASSFDSGMNTEAFF. CDR3 coding DNA: TGTGCTAGCAGCTTTGATTCAGGGATGAACACTGAAGCTTTCTTT.